Listed below are T cell receptor beta chains from one sample, sequenced in a study of blood T cell repertoires in COVID-19. Generated by immunoSEQ multiplex PCR, the TCRdb table keeps only in-frame clones and is missing some. The data contain about 270,000 clones, around nine tenths of them singletons. Sequenced material: peripheral blood. These receptor sequences come from a man aged 50 to 60 with acute or convalescent COVID-19. CDR3s include the opening cysteine and the closing phenylalanine or tryptophan. Fields, in order: J gene, D gene, V gene, clone size, CDR3 length, CDR3 DNA, CDR3 protein. A D gene is named only where the DNA matches it firmly. Size is omitted from some rows. Given values are once, few, many or a class for expanded clones.

>TRBJ2-2|TRBD2|TRBV3-1/TRBV3-2|NA|17
TGTGCCAGCAGACAAGCTTCCGGGGGGGAGGCCTCCGGGGAGCTGTTTTTT
CASRQASGGEASGELFF
>TRBJ2-2|NA|TRBV11-2|NA|15
TGTGCCAGCAGCTTAGCTCAGGTGGACACCGGGGAGCTGTTTTTT
CASSLAQVDTGELFF
>TRBJ1-1|TRBD1|TRBV30|NA|13
TGTGCCTGGGAACAGGGGATGAACACTGAAGCTTTCTTT
CAWEQGMNTEAFF
>TRBJ2-1|NA|TRBV2|NA|16
TGTGCCAGCAGTGCGTTCCCCGGGGGGCCGGGAAATGAGCAGTTCTTC
CASSAFPGGPGNEQFF
>TRBJ2-7|NA|TRBV11-2|NA|13
TGTGCCAGCACCGAGTACGGGGGCTACGAGCAGTACTTC
CASTEYGGYEQYF
>TRBJ2-1|NA|TRBV19|NA|14
TGTGCCAGTGCTTCTTCGGGGGTCTACAATGAGCAGTTCTTC
CASASSGVYNEQFF
>TRBJ1-2|TRBD1|TRBV19|NA|14
TGTGCCAGTAGTTCCGGGACAGGGAGCTATGGCTACACCTTC
CASSSGTGSYGYTF
>TRBJ1-4|NA|TRBV12-3/TRBV12-4|few|12
TGTGCCAGCAGTCCAAGGGAGACAAAACTGTTTTTT
CASSPRETKLFF
>TRBJ1-6|NA|TRBV5-1|NA|16
TGCGCCAGCAGCTTGGCAGTCAGAGGAAGTAATTCACCCCTCCACTTT
CASSLAVRGSNSPLHF
>TRBJ2-3|TRBD1|TRBV3-1/TRBV3-2|NA|17
TGTGCCAGCAGCCCTACCGGGACAGGGGATGGTGCAGATACGCAGTATTTT
CASSPTGTGDGADTQYF
>TRBJ1-2|NA|TRBV20-1|NA|11
TGCAGTGCCTCGGGATCATATGGCTACACCTTC
CSASGSYGYTF
>TRBJ1-2|NA|TRBV19|NA|12
TGTGCCAGTAGTATAGTTGAGGGAGGCTACACCTTC
CASSIVEGGYTF
>TRBJ2-1|NA|TRBV5-1|NA|15
TGCGCCAGCAGCTTGCCGCTGTCTGGGCACAATGAGCAGTTCTTC
CASSLPLSGHNEQFF
>TRBJ2-3|TRBD2|TRBV25-1|NA|17
TGTGCCAGCAGTGAGACGGGGGGATTTACTAGCACAGATACGCAGTATTTT
CASSETGGFTSTDTQYF
>TRBJ2-1|TRBD2|TRBV11-3|NA|14
TGTGCCAGCAGCTCTCCGAGCGGGGGCAATGAGCAGTTCTTC
CASSSPSGGNEQFF
>TRBJ1-1|TRBD1|TRBV12-3/TRBV12-4|NA|13
TGTGCCAGCAGTAGACAGGGGGCTTCTGAAGCTTTCTTT
CASSRQGASEAFF
>TRBJ1-5|NA|TRBV7-8|NA|15
TGTGCCAGCAGCTTAAACGCCCAAACGGTTCAGCCCCAGCATTTT
CASSLNAQTVQPQHF
>TRBJ2-5|NA|TRBV10-2|NA|12
TGCGCCAGCAGAGGCGGTAGGGAGACCCAGTACTTC
CASRGGRETQYF
>TRBJ1-3|NA|TRBV10-3|NA|15
TGTGCCATCAGCGGGGGTTCTGGGGCCGGAAACACCATATATTTT
CAISGGSGAGNTIYF
>TRBJ1-4|NA|TRBV29-1|NA|14
TGCAGCGCCGGACGCCCGGGGGGAGGTGAAAAACTGTTTTTT
CSAGRPGGGEKLFF
>TRBJ2-7|TRBD1|TRBV4-1|NA|14
TGCGCCAGCAGCCAGGACAGGGGACAATACGAGCAGTACTTC
CASSQDRGQYEQYF
>TRBJ1-2|NA|TRBV3-1/TRBV3-2|NA|12
TGTGCCAGCAGCACAGGGCCCTATGGCTACACCTTC
CASSTGPYGYTF
>TRBJ2-2|NA|TRBV15|many|15
TGTGCCACCAGCAGAGATTTGGGCCACACCGGGGAGCTGTTTTTT
CATSRDLGHTGELFF
>TRBJ1-1|TRBD1|TRBV7-9|NA|14
TGTGCCAGCAGTACAGGGGGCTTGAACACTGAAGCTTTCTTT
CASSTGGLNTEAFF
>TRBJ2-7|NA|TRBV3-1/TRBV3-2|NA|12
TGTGCCAGCAGCCAAACCCTAAACGAGCAGTACTTC
CASSQTLNEQYF
>TRBJ2-5|NA|TRBV15|NA|14
TGTGCCACCAGCAGAACATCGGGCCAAGAGACCCAGTACTTC
CATSRTSGQETQYF
>TRBJ2-7|TRBD1|TRBV27|NA|14
TGTGCCAGCAGTTGGGACAGGAGCTCCTACGAGCAGTACTTC
CASSWDRSSYEQYF
>TRBJ2-3|NA|TRBV18|NA|18
TGTGCCAGCTCACCAGGTTTAGGCGGCACCCCTAGCACAGATACGCAGTATTTT
CASSPGLGGTPSTDTQYF
>TRBJ1-5|NA|TRBV15|NA|15
TGTGCCACCAGCAGAGATCCCACAGGGTATCAGCCCCAGCATTTT
CATSRDPTGYQPQHF
>TRBJ1-2|NA|TRBV13|once|13
TGTGCCAGCAGCTTAGGAGCAAACTATGGCTACACCTTC
CASSLGANYGYTF
>TRBJ2-1|NA|TRBV5-1|NA|14
TGCGCCAGCAGCCCACTTGGCTCCTACAATGAGCAGTTCTTC
CASSPLGSYNEQFF
>TRBJ1-1|TRBD1|TRBV10-3|NA|16
TGTGCCATCAGTGACCGACAGGGAGTGGGGAACACTGAAGCTTTCTTT
CAISDRQGVGNTEAFF
>TRBJ2-3|NA|TRBV11-3|few|14
TGTGCCAGCAGCATTCGGGGGGCGACAGATACGCAGTATTTT
CASSIRGATDTQYF
>TRBJ2-7|NA|TRBV7-3|NA|16
TGTGCCAGCAGCTCCCACCTCGACTACCCGGGGTACGAGCAGTACTTC
CASSSHLDYPGYEQYF
>TRBJ1-5|NA|TRBV7-8|few|15
TGTGCCAGCAGTCCGGCAGTCCAGAGAGGTCAGCCCCAGCATTTT
CASSPAVQRGQPQHF
>TRBJ2-5|NA|TRBV7-3|once|15
TGTGCCAGCAGCTTACAAGCGGGCCACCAAGAGACCCAGTACTTC
CASSLQAGHQETQYF
>TRBJ1-1|NA|TRBV20-1|NA|11
TGCAGTGCCGCGGGGGAGACTGAAGCTTTCTTT
CSAAGETEAFF
>TRBJ2-3|NA|TRBV11-2|NA|17
TGTGCCAGCAGCAGCCGGAGGTTGGGGGCTAGCACAGATACGCAGTATTTT
CASSSRRLGASTDTQYF
>TRBJ1-3|NA|TRBV10-1|NA|13
TGCGCCAGCAGTGAGTCGAGTGGAAACACCATATATTTT
CASSESSGNTIYF
>TRBJ2-7|NA|TRBV24-1|NA|11
TGTGCCACCCCCAGGGCCTACGAGCAGTACTTC
CATPRAYEQYF
>TRBJ2-5|TRBD2|TRBV3-1/TRBV3-2|NA|17
TGTGCCAGCAGCTCAAACGGGGGGGCCAGTACCGCGGAGACCCAGTACTTC
CASSSNGGASTAETQYF
>TRBJ2-2|NA|TRBV19|NA|13
TGTGCCAGTAGTATCCGGGAAACCGGGGAGCTGTTTTTT
CASSIRETGELFF